This T cell receptor beta chain comes out of a study of CD8 T cells in Susac syndrome (dated by TCRdb to between 2017 and 2020). Looking at the study overall: The study used repertoire sequencing to test whether antigen drove CD8+ T cell activation and differentiation in Susac syndrome. The study compared CD8+ T cell repertoire clonality among over ten healthy donors, about 14 Susac syndrome patients and approximately 16 multiple sclerosis patients.

Peripheral blood CD8+ and CD4+ T cells from healthy donors, Susac syndrome patients and multiple sclerosis patients were profiled by high-throughput TCR beta sequencing. Multiple sclerosis controls were treatment-naive patients with stable or active relapsing-remitting disease fulfilling revised McDonald criteria. Bulk CD8+ and CD4+ T cells were purified magnetically by negative isolation, whereas CD8+ TEMRA cells were enriched by FACS. Blood was drawn into EDTA tubes, processed within 24 hours, and PBMCs were isolated by density gradient centrifugation. PBMCs intended for TCR sequencing were cryopreserved in liquid nitrogen and were subsequently thawed in a 37 degrees C water bath. The sorted or isolated CD4+, CD8+ and CD8+ TEMRA cells had a purity of 90% or higher. RNA was extracted with the RNeasy kit and 0.5 to 1 ug was reverse transcribed using random hexamers. The immunoSEQ multiplex PCR assay, which covers 54 Vbeta and 13 Jbeta segments, was used to amplify TCR beta CDR3 regions. PCR amplification bias was corrected using a synthetic template baseline for primer optimization and computational correction. The study's processing was this. Only productive sequences were kept, with reads annotated to V, D and J genes according to IMGT and analyzed in immunoSEQ Analyzer. Clonality was computed as one minus Shannon entropy normalized by log2 of the number of productive unique sequences. For each patient and control, public and private clones were evaluated within the 100 most prevalent clones. A clone was defined as Susac-specific if it was absent from the healthy and MS cohorts, from 1052 published viral clones and from other ImmuneACCESS disease sequences. TCRdb cleaned the public reads at Q25 with fastp, built clones with MiXCR and kept in-frame beta chains. Rows with one shared CDR3 protein collapse into an entry with the most common genes and DNA. V and J calls and clone size were set by TCRdb, not the authors. In this sample the table shows 170,000 or so distinct CDR3 sequences, 85% to 95% of which occur a single time. The ten largest account for around 0.16% of the sample.

Including cysteine and phenylalanine, the CDR3 has 17 amino acids. Here the CDR3 DNA is all that survives: 51 bases in frame from base 1. V has 4 bases trimmed and J has 2 bases trimmed; junction bases matching no gene number 13. Taken from the germline V gene (reference sequence), the CDR1 and CDR2 loops are DFQATT and SNEGSKA. To note about this clonotype: Its target antigen remains unknown. No much larger clone exists at a distance of one base, and base qualities are not known.

What the authors observed across the whole study: The TCR sequencing and HLA analysis was acknowledged to have included a relatively small number of individuals.

Rearrangement joined TRBV20-1 to TRBJ2-1; the junction holds 8 bases that match TRBD2. The sample was CD8+ T cells from PBMCs. This sequence was found in a human donor with multiple sclerosis. CDR3 sequence: CSATSYVPGGTYNEQFF. The sequenced DNA is TGCAGTGCTACGTCCTATGTGCCGGGGGGGACCTACAATGAGCAGTTCTTC.